This passage covers 31 T cell receptor beta chains from one sample sequenced in a study of radiation and T cells in renal cell carcinoma. The time point: blood 4 weeks post-SBRT, at nephrectomy. The treatment is: 15 Gy SBRT to primary tumor, nephrectomy 4 weeks later. Clones were read by immunoSEQ multiplex PCR, and TCRdb kept only the in-frame ones, dropping some. The table has some 150,000 clones, 65% to 90% seen once. The sample in question was blood, obtained from a patient whose treatment included radiotherapy and nephrectomy. The source of these receptors is a woman aged 45-60 years with renal cell carcinoma.

The chain uses TRBV6-6 and TRBJ1-5, with unresolved D. The V gene lost 6 bases and the J gene lost 4 bases, with 7 bases spanning the gap. This CDR3 is built from 12 residues. CDR1 and CDR2 from the germline V gene are MNHNY and SVGAGI (reference sequence). This CDR3 is CASSSPNQPQHF. DNA of the CDR3: TGTGCCAGCAGCTCTCCTAATCAGCCCCAGCATTTT.

V gene TRBV11-2 combines with J gene TRBJ2-1; TRBD2 matches at 10 bases. Losses at the gene ends were 6 bases for V and 3 bases for J; bases not matched to a gene: 5. This CDR3 has 15 residues. Per the germline V gene, CDR1 is SGHAT and CDR2 is FQNNGV. The CDR3 DNA reads as TGTGCCAGCAGTAGACTAGCGGGCATCTACAATGAGCAGTTCTTC. Translation gives CASSRLAGIYNEQFF.

The chain uses TRBV27 and TRBJ2-7, with no clear D. Trimming took off 0 bases at V and 0 bases at J, with 6 bases between the two ends. Germline V CDR1 and CDR2: MNHEY, SMNVEV (reference sequence). CDR3 length equals 14 residues. The CDR3 is CASSLSPLSYEQYF. CDR3 sequence (DNA): TGTGCCAGCAGTTTATCCCCCCTCTCCTACGAGCAGTACTTC.

For this clone: Compared with germline, one end of the junction differs, possibly owing to a read error. The rearrangement links TRBV5-1 to TRBJ2-7, with D perhaps TRBD1 (6 bases). This CDR3 spans 15 amino acids. Germline V lookup: CDR1 SGHRS, CDR2 YFSETQ. In nucleotides, the CDR3 is TGTGCCAGCAGCTATCTGGACAGCCGCTCCTACGAGCAGTACTTC. This gives the protein CASSYLDSRSYEQYF. Drawing the rest from reference TRBV5-1 and TRBJ2-7, the complete variable domain is KAGVTQTPRYLIKTRGQQVTLSCSPISGHRSVSWYQQTPGQGLQFLFEYFSETQRNKGNFPGRFSGRQFSNSRSEMNVSTLELGDSALYLCASSYLDSRSYEQYFGPGTRLTVT.

This chain uses TRBV6-5 with TRBJ1-6; D may be TRBD1 (5 bases). Trimming pared 5 bases from V and 5 bases from J, leaving 10 bases between. CDR1 MNHEY and CDR2 SVGAGI come from the germline V gene. This CDR3 is built from 14 residues. The chain's CDR3 is CASSGGTDNSPLHF. The CDR3 nucleotides are TGTGCCAGCAGTGGCGGGACCGATAATTCACCCCTCCACTTT.

The chain links TRBV7-2 to TRBJ1-1; TRBD1 aligns across 8 bases. Germline CDR1 reads SGHTA; CDR2 reads FQGNSA. The V and J ends lost 0 bases and 5 bases, in that order; junction bases with no gene match: 5. The CDR3 totals 15 residues. The CDR3 here is CASSLAQGAKTEAFF. CDR3 in DNA: TGTGCCAGCAGCTTAGCGCAGGGGGCAAAAACTGAAGCTTTCTTT. Full variable domain (outside the CDR3, taken from reference TRBV7-2 and TRBJ1-1): GAGVSQSPSNKVTEKGKDVELRCDPISGHTALYWYRQSLGQGLEFLIYFQGNSAPDKSGLPSDRFSAERTGGSVSTLTIQRTQQEDSAVYLCASSLAQGAKTEAFFGQGTRLTVV.

Regarding this clone: This same CDR3 is encoded by further DNA sequences in the sample. The V call is TRBV4-2, the J call TRBJ1-3; D uncertain. The CDR3 sequence is 15 residues long. Germline CDR1 reads LGHNA; CDR2 reads YNFKEQ. Trimming pared 0 bases from V and 2 bases from J, leaving 8 bases between. CDR3 sequence reads: CASSQDRGTGNTIYF. CDR3 coding DNA: TGTGCCAGCAGCCAAGATCGGGGAACTGGAAACACCATATATTTT.

V is TRBV7-9 and J is TRBJ1-1; D gene ambiguous. The CDR3 sequence is 8 residues long. Germline V gene lookup returns CDR1 SEHNR and CDR2 FQNEAQ (reference sequence). The CDR3 nucleotides are TGTCTCGACACTGAAGCTTTCTTT. This gives the protein CLDTEAFF.

The chain's CDR3 is CASSSGAPFNTGELFF. DNA for the CDR3: TGTGCCAGCAGTTCAGGGGCTCCTTTTAACACCGGGGAGCTGTTTTTT. The rearrangement uses TRBV7-2 and TRBJ2-2; D may be TRBD1 (6 bases). V was trimmed by 6 bases and J by 2 bases, leaving 16 bases between them. The CDR3 contains 16 residues. From germline, CDR1 is SGHTA and CDR2 FQGNSA.

This chain links TRBV10-3 with TRBJ1-2; D not resolved. The CDR3 loop spans 13 amino acids. Germline values: CDR1 ENHRY, CDR2 SYGVKD. Between the trimmed V and J ends, which lost 0 bases and 3 bases, there was a span of 5 bases. The CDR3 nucleotides are TGTGCCATCAGTGAGTCCGGGGACTATGGCTACACCTTC. Encoded protein: CAISESGDYGYTF.

The chain links TRBV4-3 to TRBJ1-2, with TRBD1 identical over 9 bases. The junction had 8 bases not matched to a gene; V was cut back by 5 bases and J by 4 bases. This CDR3 region has 15 residues. CDR1 and CDR2 from the germline V gene are LGHNA and YSLEER. The CDR3: CASSTGTGRSYGYTF. DNA for the CDR3: TGCGCCAGCAGCACCGGGACAGGGCGAAGCTATGGCTACACCTTC.

This clone has a single count. The chain's CDR3 is CAWKGDSKYNSPLHF. The DNA for the CDR3 is TGTGCCTGGAAGGGGGACAGCAAGTATAATTCACCCCTCCACTTT. The chain carries TRBV30 and TRBJ1-6, with TRBD1 identical over 7 bases. The CDR3 is 15 amino acids. The trim removed 4 bases at V and 4 bases at J, leaving 7 bases unmatched. From germline, CDR1 is GTSNPN and CDR2 SVGIG (reference sequence).

The CDR3 DNA reads as TGTGCCAGCAGTACTCAGGGGGCAACTACAGAAGCTTTCTTT. This gives the protein CASSTQGATTEAFF. The chain recombines TRBV6-6 with TRBJ1-1; 8 nucleotides align to TRBD1. The CDR3 is made up of 14 amino acids. CDR1 is MNHNY, CDR2 SVGAGI, per germline (reference sequence). The V and J ends lost 5 bases and 8 bases, in that order; junction bases with no gene match: 10.

The genes are TRBV11-2 and TRBJ2-7, with D perhaps matching TRBD1 or TRBD2 (5 bases each). Trimming pared 6 bases from V and 1 base from J, leaving 13 bases between. Germline-derived CDR1 and CDR2 are SGHAT and FQNNGV. This CDR3 contains 14 residues. CDR3 bases: TGTGCCAGCAGTATGGGGGTTAATTCCTACGAGCAGTACTTC. Protein product: CASSMGVNSYEQYF. Combining the CDR3 with reference TRBV11-2 and TRBJ2-7 gives the whole variable domain EAGVAQSPRYKIIEKRQSVAFWCNPISGHATLYWYQQILGQGPKLLIQFQNNGVVDDSQLPKDRFSAERLKGVDSTLKIQPAKLEDSAVYLCASSMGVNSYEQYFGPGTRLTVT.

This rearrangement joins TRBV19 to TRBJ1-4; D is possibly TRBD1 (5 bases). CDR1 is LNHDA and CDR2 is SQIVND in the germline V gene (reference sequence). Trimming cost V 2 bases and J 8 bases, with 9 bases left between them. The CDR3 is 13 amino acids. CDR3 in amino acids: CASSISGGEKLFF. The CDR3 DNA reads as TGTGCCAGTAGTATAAGCGGGGGGGAAAAACTGTTTTTT.

The V call is TRBV5-1, the J call TRBJ2-3, with D possibly TRBD1 on 6 matching bases. The germline V gene has CDR1 SGHRS and CDR2 YFSETQ. The V gene lost 4 bases and the J gene lost 4 bases, with 16 bases spanning the gap. The CDR3 is 15 residues long. CDR3 protein: CASSPSRGTADTQYF. The CDR3 region has the DNA TGCGCCAGCAGCCCCTCTAGGGGGACCGCAGATACGCAGTATTTT.

The rearrangement uses TRBV4-1 and TRBJ1-4, with D perhaps matching TRBD1 (6 bases). The germline V gene encodes CDR1 MGHRA and CDR2 YSYEKL. The CDR3 length is 16 residues. V lost 0 bases and J lost 3, with 11 bases in between. CDR3 in DNA: TGCGCCAGCAGCCAAGATGGACAGTACCCTAATGAAAAACTGTTTTTT. Protein product: CASSQDGQYPNEKLFF.

The chain is built from TRBV5-6 and TRBJ2-5; D gene unclear. The length of the CDR3 is 14 residues. CDR1 is SGHDT and CDR2 is YYEEEE in the germline V gene. Trimming cost V 4 bases and J 0 bases, with 10 bases left between them. CDR3 amino acids: CASSRPEYQETQYF. CDR3 DNA sequence: TGTGCCAGCAGCCGACCAGAGTACCAAGAGACCCAGTACTTC.

The genes are TRBV7-2 and TRBJ1-1; 10 bases map to TRBD1. CDR1 and CDR2 (germline): SGHTA, FQGNSA. Trimming removed 6 bases from V and 1 base from J; junction bases left unmatched: 8. This CDR3 contains 16 residues. The CDR3 nucleotides are TGTGCCAGCAGGGACGGGACAGGGGACCAGAACACTGAAGCTTTCTTT. It translates to CASRDGTGDQNTEAFF. The whole variable domain, remainder taken from reference TRBV7-2 and TRBJ1-1, is GAGVSQSPSNKVTEKGKDVELRCDPISGHTALYWYRQSLGQGLEFLIYFQGNSAPDKSGLPSDRFSAERTGGSVSTLTIQRTQQEDSAVYLCASRDGTGDQNTEAFFGQGTRLTVV.

The rearrangement links TRBV2 to TRBJ2-5; 9 bases match TRBD1. The CDR3 loop spans 13 amino acids. CDR1 is SNHLY, CDR2 FYNNEI, per germline. With 5 bases clipped from V and 7 bases from J, the junction kept 5 bases outside the gene matches. The CDR3 coding sequence is TGTGCCAGCAGTTCGACAGGGGGGGGGACCCAGTACTTC. Translating it yields CASSSTGGGTQYF.

The table lists this clone with a few counts. The rearrangement uses TRBV5-4 and TRBJ2-7, with a tentative D call TRBD1 (5 bases). The germline V gene encodes CDR1 SGHNT and CDR2 YYREEE (reference sequence). Trimming left V 0 bases short and J 6 bases short, with 10 bases between. The CDR3 sequence is 13 residues long. The CDR3 loop is CASSLVWGGEQYF. DNA of the CDR3: TGTGCCAGCAGCTTGGTATGGGGCGGCGAGCAGTACTTC.

The chain's CDR3 is CASSQEGRGLYETQYF. The CDR3 coding sequence is TGCGCCAGCAGCCAAGAAGGCAGGGGGCTCTATGAGACCCAGTACTTC. This sequence joins TRBV4-1 and TRBJ2-5, with 8 bases fitting TRBD1. V lost 0 bases to trimming and J lost 5 bases; unmatched junction nucleotides: 8. Germline V gene sequence: CDR1 MGHRA, CDR2 YSYEKL. This CDR3 has 16 residues.

The chain carries TRBV6-1 and TRBJ2-2; 10 bases align to TRBD2. The CDR3 extends over 17 amino acids. Germline V CDR1 and CDR2: MNHNS, SASEGT. After removal of 3 bases from V and 5 bases from J, the junction contained 9 bases not matched to a gene. CDR3 bases: TGTGCCAGCAGTGACGCGCTAGCGGGAGTAGGTACCGGGGAGCTGTTTTTT. This encodes CASSDALAGVGTGELFF.

The chain uses TRBV21-1 and TRBJ1-5; TRBD1 is the table's D call and was not checked against the DNA. TRBV21-1 is assigned pseudogene status. The CDR3 sequence is 21 residues long. CDR3 sequence reads: CASSKGYMARRDRVFDQPQHF. The CDR3 DNA reads as TGTGCCAGCAGCAAAGGTTATATGGCTCGCCGGGACAGGGTGTTCGATCAGCCCCAGCATTTT.

The V and J genes are TRBV6-6 and TRBJ1-5, with D perhaps TRBD1 (6 bases). CDR3 size: 15 residues. Trimming removed 2 bases from V and 5 bases from J, with 13 bases in between. Germline V CDR1 and CDR2: MNHNY, SVGAGI (reference sequence). CDR3: CASSYIRGAYQPQHF. The CDR3 nucleotides read TGTGCCAGCAGTTACATCCGGGGGGCATATCAGCCCCAGCATTTT.

The J gene is TRBJ2-2, the V gene TRBV5-4, with 11 bases identical to TRBD2. CDR1 and CDR2 (germline): SGHNT, YYREEE (reference sequence). Trimming took 1 base from V and 6 from J; bases not matched to a gene: 8. This CDR3 region has 17 residues. Here the CDR3 DNA reads TGTGCCAGCAGCTTGTTTAAGGGACTAGCGGCCGCCGGGGAGCTGTTTTTT. This translates into CASSLFKGLAAAGELFF.

The chain combines TRBV6-5 with TRBJ2-7; D may be TRBD2 (5 bases). Germline V CDR1 and CDR2: MNHEY, SVGAGI. V was clipped by 0 bases and J by 6 bases, with 15 bases between them. The CDR3 has 15 amino acids. DNA of the CDR3: TGTGCCAGCAGTTACTCGATTGAACGGGGTGGCGAGCAGTACTTC. This encodes CASSYSIERGGEQYF.

This rearrangement joins TRBV30 to TRBJ2-7; 7 nucleotides match TRBD2. V lost 1 base and J lost 0; bases outside the gene matches: 12. The CDR3 is 17 residues long. CDR1 GTSNPN and CDR2 SVGIG come from the germline V gene (reference sequence). The CDR3 DNA reads TGTGCCTGGAGTGGTTCTAGACGGGGGGTGGGCTCCTACGAGCAGTACTTC. It encodes CAWSGSRRGVGSYEQYF.

This clone occurred many times. The chain links TRBV2 to TRBJ1-5; D not resolved. Germline loops: CDR1 SNHLY, CDR2 FYNNEI. V was pared by 6 bases and J by 4 bases, with 10 bases between. This CDR3 has 13 residues. CDR3 nucleotides: TGTGCCAGCAGGCAGAGCACGAATCAGCCCCAGCATTTT. It yields the protein CASRQSTNQPQHF.

This clone appeared once. The junction and the germline gene differ at one end; a read error may be behind it. The V and J genes are TRBV29-1 and TRBJ2-5, with D perhaps TRBD1 (5 bases). With the DNA end fitting TRBJ2-7 better, the J assignment may be wrong. Germline-derived CDR1 and CDR2 are SQVTM and ANQGSEA. The length of the CDR3 is 11 residues. The DNA for the CDR3 is TGCAGCGTTCAAGACAGTTACGAGCAGTACTTC. Translating it yields CSVQDSYEQYF.

The chain couples TRBV10-3 to TRBJ2-7; TRBD1 matches at 9 bases. The V and J ends lost 7 bases and 5 bases, in that order; junction bases with no gene match: 9. CDR1 is ENHRY, CDR2 SYGVKD, per germline. The CDR3 contains 14 residues. CDR3 sequence reads: CAIKNRDRVNEQYF. For the CDR3, the DNA is TGTGCCATCAAAAACCGGGACAGGGTCAACGAGCAGTACTTC.